Here is one TCR beta chain with its context. A few counts support this clonotype. The specificity of this receptor is unknown. Per-nucleotide qualities are absent, and no much larger clonotype sits a single base away. The library was produced with 5' RACE. The sequencer listed for this sample is Illumina HiSeq 2500. A second PCR of roughly 7 to 11 cycles was performed with a sample-barcoded 5' primer and a J-beta primer mix. A unique molecular identifier was introduced onto each TCR beta cDNA molecule by a template-switch 5' adaptor carrying 12 random nucleotides. Each sample yielded at least 2.5 million CDR3-containing paired-end reads. First-strand cDNA synthesis was performed from all RNA using the Mint cDNA synthesis kit, with priming by a TRBC-specific oligonucleotide. After uracil-DNA glycosylase treatment, a first 18-cycle PCR used universal primers M1SS and BC2_uni_R on all cDNA. The published analysis was carried out like this. For normalization, 1 million high-quality reads were randomly selected from each sample, with every read carrying a distinct molecular identifier. Instead of being binned into consensus sequences, reads with shared molecular identifiers were discarded. CDR3 identification, clonotype clustering and error correction used MiTCR with a Q25 quality threshold and the strictest error-elimination algorithm. A nonparametric unseen species model with Euler transformation was used to estimate a lower bound on total TCR beta diversity. TCRdb cleaned the public reads at Q25 with fastp, built clones with MiXCR and kept in-frame beta chains. Rows with a matching CDR3 protein are joined into one entry that keeps the most common DNA and genes. It is TCRdb's table, rather than the study itself, that gives the V and J calls and clone size. Present in this sample are roughly 1.7 million distinct CDR3 sequences, roughly 32% of which were seen just once. The biggest ten clones account for 11% of the sample.

The data originate from a study of blood T cells in healthy people across ages (dated by TCRdb to 2014 to 2015). Looking at the study overall: In model experiments, template switching captured roughly one uniquely barcoded TCR beta cDNA molecule for every two T cells. The donors were divided into four age groups: young (average approximately 17 years), middle-aged (approximately 39), aged (under 70) and long-lived (about 84). To track age-related changes in TCR beta repertoire diversity, the study relied on deep sequencing normalized with unique cDNA molecular identifiers. To avoid experimental bias, donors of different ages were spread randomly across the sequencing lanes. Two additional independent replicas of 1 million unique cDNA reads from the same blood draw were analyzed for two donors (one aged 18 to 30 and one aged 80 or older).

For this chain, trimming is 4 bases at the V end and 4 bases at the J end, and the number of junction bases without a gene match is 15. CDR1 is given as MNHEY and CDR2 as SMNVEV, both from the germline V gene (reference sequence). The CDR3 holds 17 amino acids from the cysteine to the phenylalanine. Only CDR3 DNA is held: 51 bases, read in frame from base 1. Donors were a few dozen systemically healthy Caucasian individuals from Russia aged 6 to 90 years. Each donor gave roughly 11 milliliters of peripheral blood, drawn into EDTA-treated Vacutainer tubes. Ficoll-Paque density-gradient centrifugation was used to isolate PBMCs, with at least 6 million obtained per sample. Total RNA was extracted from PBMCs with Trizol reagent, with at least 6 micrograms obtained per sample. For every donor, an aliquot of PBMCs went through flow cytometry to measure the percentages of naive CD45RAhigh/CD27high T cells.

On the study overall, not on this receptor specifically: There was a strong correlation between observed TCR beta diversity and the percentage of naive T cells measured by flow cytometry. Compared with the aged group, the long-lived group had more naive CD4+ T cells, fewer expanded clones and increased TCR diversity, suggesting age selection. Estimates of total diversity based on one million sequenced T cells were regarded as lower bounds and as underestimates. Observed TCR beta diversity per million T cells fell roughly linearly with age, and a significant reduction was already apparent by age around 39. Because donor CMV infection status was unknown, age-related changes in expanded clonotypes were potentially confounded. Since profiling was done on bulk unsorted PBMCs, naive and antigen-experienced compartments could not be conclusively compared.

The chain joins TRBV27 to TRBJ1-2; the junction holds 7 bases that match TRBD1. The source is a woman in her 30s in good health. Sequencing input: blood. The CDR3 reads CASSSLFQPGQRYGYTF. The nucleotide sequence is TGTGCCAGCAGTTCCCTTTTTCAGCCGGGACAGCGCTATGGCTACACCTTC.